Listed below are T cell receptor beta chains from one sample, sequenced in a study of blood T cell repertoires in COVID-19. This table comes from immunoSEQ multiplex PCR, and its TCRdb copy is limited to in-frame clones, with some not included. The sample shows about 270,000 clones, about 76% of them seen only once. Material: peripheral blood. The receptor set was obtained from a woman aged 55-75 years with active or convalescent COVID-19. Both conserved end residues are part of each CDR3. The D gene is left open where the match is weak. A clone size is listed for some rows: how often the clone was seen (once, few, many), or a class if it is expanded.

v_call,clone_size,j_call,d_call,cdr3_aa,cdr3_nt
TRBV3-1/TRBV3-2,once,TRBJ1-1,-,CASSQVVRYSTEAFF,TGTGCCAGCAGCCAAGTGGTGAGGTATAGCACTGAAGCTTTCTTT
TRBV19,-,TRBJ2-1,TRBD2,CASSGGAGNANEQFF,TGTGCCAGTTCGGGGGGAGCGGGGAATGCGAATGAGCAGTTCTTC
TRBV18,few,TRBJ1-6,TRBD1,CASSPGQGRNAPLHF,TGTGCCAGCTCACCGGGACAGGGAAGAAACGCACCCCTCCACTTT
TRBV12-3/TRBV12-4,once,TRBJ2-5,-,CASGTGWETQYF,TGTGCCAGCGGAACAGGGTGGGAGACCCAGTACTTC
TRBV24-1,-,TRBJ1-1,-,CATSERRTATWDTEAFF,TGTGCCACCAGTGAGCGCCGGACAGCCACTTGGGACACTGAAGCTTTCTTT
TRBV21-1,-,TRBJ1-1,-,CASFRGNTEAFF,TGTGCCAGCTTCAGGGGGAACACTGAAGCTTTCTTT
TRBV6-5,-,TRBJ1-5,-,CASRRGGHNQPQHF,TGTGCCAGCCGGAGGGGGGGGCACAATCAGCCCCAGCATTTT
TRBV29-1,-,TRBJ2-6,TRBD2,CSVKGLAGNSGANVLTF,TGCAGCGTTAAAGGACTAGCGGGTAACTCTGGGGCCAACGTCCTGACTTTC
TRBV19,-,TRBJ2-1,TRBD2,CASSTPASGGYNEQFF,TGTGCCAGTAGTACCCCGGCTAGCGGGGGCTACAATGAGCAGTTCTTC
TRBV7-6,-,TRBJ2-6,-,CASSLDYRLHRNSGANVLTF,TGTGCCAGCAGCTTGGACTACAGGCTACACCGCAACTCTGGGGCCAACGTCCTGACTTTC
TRBV5-6,-,TRBJ1-2,-,CASSSRQGGYGYTF,TGTGCCAGCAGCTCCCGGCAGGGCGGCTATGGCTACACCTTC
TRBV21-1,-,TRBJ1-6,-,CASSTTYGGTTTSWDSPLHF,TGTGCCAGCAGCACGACCTATGGCGGGACTACTACTAGTTGGGATTCACCCCTCCACTTT
TRBV27,-,TRBJ2-1,TRBD2,CASSLEGTSGHYNEQFF,TGTGCCAGCAGTTTAGAAGGGACTAGCGGGCACTACAATGAGCAGTTCTTC
TRBV11-2,-,TRBJ2-3,TRBD2,CASSQQRGVGDTQYF,TGTGCCAGCAGCCAACAGCGGGGGGTTGGAGATACGCAGTATTTT
TRBV25-1,-,TRBJ2-5,TRBD2,CASTNSGGWQTQYF,TGTGCCAGTACCAATAGCGGGGGGTGGCAGACCCAGTACTTC
TRBV27,-,TRBJ2-1,-,CASSLIGAGNNEQFF,TGTGCCAGCAGTTTAATTGGGGCGGGAAACAATGAGCAGTTCTTC
TRBV11-3,-,TRBJ1-1,-,CASSLQGFGATEAFF,TGTGCCAGCAGCTTACAGGGGTTCGGTGCCACTGAAGCTTTCTTT
TRBV21-1,-,TRBJ2-7,-,CASSKMGEQGLYEQYF,TGTGCCAGCAGCAAAATGGGGGAACAGGGTCTCTACGAGCAGTACTTC
TRBV21-1,-,TRBJ1-4,-,CASRGTGGAPTNEKLFF,TGTGCCAGCAGGGGGACAGGGGGCGCCCCAACTAATGAAAAACTGTTTTTT
TRBV6-5,-,TRBJ2-5,TRBD2,CASSPLAGGQETQYF,TGTGCCAGCAGCCCCCTAGCGGGGGGGCAGGAGACCCAGTACTTC
TRBV5-8,once,TRBJ2-2,-,CASSSGLADYNTGELFF,TGTGCCAGCAGCTCAGGGTTGGCGGACTACAACACCGGGGAGCTGTTTTTT
TRBV5-1,-,TRBJ2-1,-,CASGPGTTSYNEQFF,TGCGCCAGCGGACCCGGGACAACCTCCTACAATGAGCAGTTCTTC
TRBV11-2,-,TRBJ2-7,TRBD1,CASSGWDRAHPLSSEQYF,TGTGCCAGCAGCGGGTGGGACAGGGCGCATCCTCTGTCTAGCGAGCAGTACTTC
TRBV9,once,TRBJ2-5,TRBD2,CASSRGGGGGQETQYF,TGTGCCAGCAGCCGGGGTGGCGGGGGGGGCCAAGAGACCCAGTACTTC
TRBV10-3,-,TRBJ1-2,-,CAISESGDGYTF,TGTGCCATCAGTGAGTCAGGGGATGGCTACACCTTC
TRBV25-1,-,TRBJ2-7,-,CASSGRGTYEQYF,TGTGCCAGCAGCGGCAGGGGAACGTACGAGCAGTACTTC
TRBV7-2,-,TRBJ2-7,TRBD1,CASSFTGGFLDYEQYF,TGTGCCAGCAGCTTCACAGGGGGCTTTTTGGACTACGAGCAGTACTTC
TRBV6-6,once,TRBJ1-3,-,CASSYPLFPRRNTIYF,TGTGCCAGCAGTTACCCCCTGTTCCCTAGAAGAAACACCATATATTTT
TRBV9,once,TRBJ2-1,TRBD2,CASSVAVSGGSYPRLREQFF,TGTGCCAGCAGCGTAGCCGTTAGCGGGGGGTCCTATCCGAGGTTAAGGGAGCAGTTCTTC
TRBV18,-,TRBJ1-1,TRBD1,CASSPSGGNTEAFF,TGTGCCAGCTCACCGTCAGGGGGGAACACTGAAGCTTTCTTT
TRBV19,few,TRBJ1-5,-,CASSIGGQVFNQPQHF,TGTGCCAGTAGTATAGGCGGGCAGGTTTTCAATCAGCCCCAGCATTTT
TRBV6-5,once,TRBJ2-7,-,CASCPGAYEQYF,TGTGCCAGCTGCCCAGGGGCCTACGAGCAGTACTTC
TRBV29-1,-,TRBJ1-1,-,CSVDTMNTEAFF,TGCAGCGTTGATACAATGAACACTGAAGCTTTCTTT
TRBV9,-,TRBJ1-1,-,CASSPEGGDYTEAFF,TGTGCCAGCAGCCCTGAGGGGGGGGATTACACTGAAGCTTTCTTT
TRBV5-1,-,TRBJ1-6,-,CASREGIFRSPLHF,TGCGCCAGCCGGGAGGGCATTTTTAGGTCACCCCTCCACTTT
TRBV11-1,once,TRBJ2-3,TRBD2,CASSHTGGGRTDTQYF,TGTGCCAGCAGCCACACGGGGGGGGGTCGGACAGATACGCAGTATTTT
TRBV23-1,-,TRBJ2-7,TRBD1,CASSSFRQGALNEQYF,TGCGCCAGCAGTTCATTTCGACAGGGGGCATTGAACGAGCAGTACTTC
TRBV5-6,-,TRBJ2-1,-,CASSLLKFGSGSYNEQFF,TGTGCCAGCAGCTTGTTAAAGTTCGGGTCGGGGAGCTACAATGAGCAGTTCTTC
TRBV4-3,-,TRBJ1-2,TRBD1,CASSQADRGLGGYTF,TGCGCCAGCAGCCAAGCAGACAGGGGGCTGGGGGGCTACACCTTC
TRBV7-8,-,TRBJ1-5,-,CASRVEAISNQPQHF,TGTGCCAGCAGGGTTGAGGCAATAAGCAATCAGCCCCAGCATTTT
TRBV28,-,TRBJ2-5,-,CATGTVLTQYF,TGTGCTACAGGGACCGTCCTTACCCAGTACTTC